This T cell receptor (beta chain) was observed in a study of cytomegalovirus exposure and HLA in healthy donors. Losses at the gene ends were 0 bases for V and 5 bases for J; bases not matched to a gene: 5. The CDR3 consists of 15 residues. Germline V gene data show CDR1 as SGDLS and CDR2 as YYNGEE. The repertoire was sequenced with immunoSEQ multiplex PCR; TCRdb's copy has only in-frame clones and lacks some. The data contain fewer than 250,000 clones, about 83% of them singletons. The genes are TRBV9 and TRBJ2-5; 9 positions match TRBD2. The sample consisted of PBMCs. This receptor was obtained from a man younger than 35 in good health and CMV-seronegative. The CDR3 sequence: CASSVVAGEWETQYF. The CDR3 region has the DNA TGTGCCAGCAGCGTAGTAGCGGGGGAATGGGAGACCCAGTACTTC.